A selection of T cell receptor beta chains follows, all from one sample in a study of blood T cell repertoires in COVID-19. Some clones are missing from TCRdb's copy, which holds only in-frame ones; the method was immunoSEQ multiplex PCR. The table records a few hundred thousand clones, more than 85% of them present only once. Material for sequencing was PBMCs or T cells enriched from blood (not recorded which). Every receptor here comes from a woman between 50 and 59 years old who had recovered from COVID-19. CDR3s leave out the opening cysteine and the closing phenylalanine or tryptophan. A D gene is named only where the DNA matches it firmly.

v_call d_call cdr3_aa
TRBV30 TRBD2 AWGGRGSGSYNEQF
TRBV4-3 . ASSQDPTNNYGYT
TRBV19 TRBD1 ASSITGGSTEAF
TRBV6-2/TRBV6-3 . ASSYHLREVGKNIQY
TRBV3-1/TRBV3-2 TRBD2 ASGGGLARNEQF
TRBV28 . ASTGGPADYGYT
TRBV24-1 TRBD1 ATSGSGQGYGYT
TRBV2 TRBD1 ASIRDRGTGELF
TRBV3-1/TRBV3-2 . ASSQRLKNTGELF
TRBV5-1 . ASSPGGSGNEKLF
TRBV30 . AWRKDSFPLH
TRBV4-2 TRBD2 ASSQGPGLAGGGTDTQY
TRBV28 . ASSFNIYRTARYEQY
TRBV18 TRBD2 ASSASGSNRVGEQF
TRBV5-4 . ASSLERETNYGYT
TRBV25-1 . ASSEYAGETQY
TRBV19 TRBD1 ASSTRQGRSYNEQF
TRBV28 . ASSPPGGPTYEQY
TRBV27 TRBD1 ASRQGAATTGELF
TRBV19 . ASTGGWRPEAF
TRBV28 TRBD1 ASSPVDRGAF
TRBV5-1 . ASSLGGDLGPQH
TRBV2 TRBD1 ASSTPGGRNTEAF
TRBV7-9 . ASSLYGTEAF
TRBV7-2 TRBD2 ASSLVLAGEQY
TRBV4-2 TRBD1 ASRVGTASTDTQY
TRBV28 . ASSLYLDRYTGELF
TRBV2 . ASSENSGGAFGYT
TRBV19 TRBD1 ASSRYRGETQY
TRBV7-3 . ASSLRIGRRLGLSNQPQH
TRBV13 TRBD2 ASSFRVSGRALEQY
TRBV19 TRBD2 ASSHSASGRGEQF
TRBV18 . ASSSTENSPGANVLT
TRBV28 . ASTYLVATEAF
TRBV11-2 . ASSSSVSEQF